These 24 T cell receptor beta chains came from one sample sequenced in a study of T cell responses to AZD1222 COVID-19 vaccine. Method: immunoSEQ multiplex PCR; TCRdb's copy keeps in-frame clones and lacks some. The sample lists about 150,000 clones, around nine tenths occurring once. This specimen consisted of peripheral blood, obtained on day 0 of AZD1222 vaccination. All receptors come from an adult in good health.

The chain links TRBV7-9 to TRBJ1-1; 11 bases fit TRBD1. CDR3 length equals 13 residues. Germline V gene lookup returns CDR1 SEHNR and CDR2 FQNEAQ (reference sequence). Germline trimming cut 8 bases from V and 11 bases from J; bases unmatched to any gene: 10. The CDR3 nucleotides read TGTGCCAGCTCGGACAGGGGGCGAGGAGTCGCTTTCTTT. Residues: CASSDRGRGVAFF. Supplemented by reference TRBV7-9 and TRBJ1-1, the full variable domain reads DTGVSQNPRHKITKRGQNVTFRCDPISEHNRLYWYRQTLGQGPEFLTYFQNEAQLEKSRLLSDRFSAERPKGSFSTLEIQRTEQGDSAMYLCASSDRGRGVAFFGQGTRLTVV.

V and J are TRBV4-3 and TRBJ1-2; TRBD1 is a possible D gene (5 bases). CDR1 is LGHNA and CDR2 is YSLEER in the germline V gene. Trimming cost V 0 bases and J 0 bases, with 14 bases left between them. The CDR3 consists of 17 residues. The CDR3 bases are TGCGCCAGCAGCCAAGACCGTTACGGGGGAGCTAACTATGGCTACACCTTC. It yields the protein CASSQDRYGGANYGYTF.

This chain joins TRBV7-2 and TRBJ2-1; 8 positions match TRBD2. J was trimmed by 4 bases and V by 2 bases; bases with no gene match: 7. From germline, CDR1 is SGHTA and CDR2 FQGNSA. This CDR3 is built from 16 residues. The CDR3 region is CASSLLEREPYNEQFF. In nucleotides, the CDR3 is TGTGCCAGCAGCTTATTAGAGCGGGAGCCTTACAATGAGCAGTTCTTC. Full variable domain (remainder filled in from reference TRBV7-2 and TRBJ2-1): GAGVSQSPSNKVTEKGKDVELRCDPISGHTALYWYRQSLGQGLEFLIYFQGNSAPDKSGLPSDRFSAERTGGSVSTLTIQRTQQEDSAVYLCASSLLEREPYNEQFFGPGTRLTVL.

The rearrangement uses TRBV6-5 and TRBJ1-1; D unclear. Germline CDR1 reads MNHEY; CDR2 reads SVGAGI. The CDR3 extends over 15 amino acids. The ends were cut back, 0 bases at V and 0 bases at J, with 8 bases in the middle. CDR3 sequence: CASSYSGRMNTEAFF. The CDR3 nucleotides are TGTGCCAGCAGTTACTCTGGACGGATGAACACTGAAGCTTTCTTT.

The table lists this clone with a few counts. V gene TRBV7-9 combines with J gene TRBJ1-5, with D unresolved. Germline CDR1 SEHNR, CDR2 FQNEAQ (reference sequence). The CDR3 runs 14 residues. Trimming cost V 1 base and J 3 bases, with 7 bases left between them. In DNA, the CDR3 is TGTGCCAGCAGCTTAGGGCAGGACAATCAGCCCCAGCATTTT. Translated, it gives CASSLGQDNQPQHF. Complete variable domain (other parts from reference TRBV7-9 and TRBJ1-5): DTGVSQNPRHKITKRGQNVTFRCDPISEHNRLYWYRQTLGQGPEFLTYFQNEAQLEKSRLLSDRFSAERPKGSFSTLEIQRTEQGDSAMYLCASSLGQDNQPQHFGDGTRLSIL.

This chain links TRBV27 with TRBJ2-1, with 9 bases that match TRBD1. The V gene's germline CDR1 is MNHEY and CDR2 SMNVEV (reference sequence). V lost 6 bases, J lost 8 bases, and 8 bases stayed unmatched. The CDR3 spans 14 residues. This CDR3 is CASRNRDRAHEQFF. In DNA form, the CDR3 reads TGTGCCAGCAGAAACCGGGACAGGGCCCATGAGCAGTTCTTC.

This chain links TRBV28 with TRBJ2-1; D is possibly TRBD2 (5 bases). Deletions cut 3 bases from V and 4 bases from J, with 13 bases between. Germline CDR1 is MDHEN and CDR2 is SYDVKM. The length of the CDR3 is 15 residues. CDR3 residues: CASSFISGLYNEQFF. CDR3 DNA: TGTGCCAGCAGTTTTATTTCCGGACTGTACAATGAGCAGTTCTTC.

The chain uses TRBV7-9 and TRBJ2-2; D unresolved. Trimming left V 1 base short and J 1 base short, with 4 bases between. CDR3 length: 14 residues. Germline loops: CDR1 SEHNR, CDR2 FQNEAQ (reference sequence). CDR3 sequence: CASSLGRNTGELFF. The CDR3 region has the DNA TGTGCCAGCAGCTTAGGCAGGAACACCGGGGAGCTGTTTTTT.

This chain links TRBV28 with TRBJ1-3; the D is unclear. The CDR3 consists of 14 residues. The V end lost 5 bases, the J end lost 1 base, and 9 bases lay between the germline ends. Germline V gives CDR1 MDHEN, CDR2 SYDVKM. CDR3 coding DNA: TGTGCCAGCAGTCCGCGTGGGTCTGGAAACACCATATATTTT. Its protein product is CASSPRGSGNTIYF.

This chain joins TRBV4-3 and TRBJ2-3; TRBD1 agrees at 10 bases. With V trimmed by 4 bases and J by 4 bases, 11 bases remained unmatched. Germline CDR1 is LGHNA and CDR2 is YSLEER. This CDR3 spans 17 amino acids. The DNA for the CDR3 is TGCGCCAGCAGCCGAGCTGCAGGGGACAGGGGCGCAGATACGCAGTATTTT. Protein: CASSRAAGDRGADTQYF.

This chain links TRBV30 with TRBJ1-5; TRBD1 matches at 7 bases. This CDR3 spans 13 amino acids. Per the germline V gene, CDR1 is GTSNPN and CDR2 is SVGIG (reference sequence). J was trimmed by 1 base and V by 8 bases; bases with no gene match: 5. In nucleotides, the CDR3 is TGTGCCAGGACAGGTGCGAGCAATCAGCCCCAGCATTTT. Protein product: CARTGASNQPQHF.

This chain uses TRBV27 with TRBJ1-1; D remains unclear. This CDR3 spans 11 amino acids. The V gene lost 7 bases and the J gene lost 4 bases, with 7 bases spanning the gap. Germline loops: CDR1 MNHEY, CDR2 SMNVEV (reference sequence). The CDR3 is CASKWGTEAFF. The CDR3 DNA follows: TGTGCCAGCAAGTGGGGCACTGAAGCTTTCTTT.

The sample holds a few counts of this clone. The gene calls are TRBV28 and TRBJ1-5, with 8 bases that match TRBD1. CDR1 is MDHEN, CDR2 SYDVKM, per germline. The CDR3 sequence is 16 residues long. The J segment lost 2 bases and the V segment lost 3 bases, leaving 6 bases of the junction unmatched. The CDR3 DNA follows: TGTGCCAGCAGTTTCTCGACAGGGGTAGGCAATCAGCCCCAGCATTTT. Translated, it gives CASSFSTGVGNQPQHF.

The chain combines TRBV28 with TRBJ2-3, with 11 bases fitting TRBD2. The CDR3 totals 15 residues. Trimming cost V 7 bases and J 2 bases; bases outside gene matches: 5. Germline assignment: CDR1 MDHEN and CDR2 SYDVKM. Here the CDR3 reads CASKGTSGFTDTQYF. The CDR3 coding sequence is TGTGCCAGCAAAGGGACTAGCGGCTTCACAGATACGCAGTATTTT.

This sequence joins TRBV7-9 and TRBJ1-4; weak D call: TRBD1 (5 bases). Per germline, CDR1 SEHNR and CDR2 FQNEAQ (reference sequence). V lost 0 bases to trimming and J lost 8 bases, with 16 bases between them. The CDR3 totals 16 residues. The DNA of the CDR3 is TGTGCCAGCAGCTTAGCGGAGGGGAAATTGGCGGAAAAACTGTTTTTT. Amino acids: CASSLAEGKLAEKLFF. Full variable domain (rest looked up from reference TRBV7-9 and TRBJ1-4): DTGVSQNPRHKITKRGQNVTFRCDPISEHNRLYWYRQTLGQGPEFLTYFQNEAQLEKSRLLSDRFSAERPKGSFSTLEIQRTEQGDSAMYLCASSLAEGKLAEKLFFGSGTQLSVL.

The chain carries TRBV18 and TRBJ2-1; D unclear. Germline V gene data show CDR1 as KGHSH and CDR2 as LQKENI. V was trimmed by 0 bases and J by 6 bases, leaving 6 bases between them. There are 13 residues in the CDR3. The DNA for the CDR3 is TGTGCCAGCTCACCACCGTTGGCCAATGAGCAGTTCTTC. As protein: CASSPPLANEQFF. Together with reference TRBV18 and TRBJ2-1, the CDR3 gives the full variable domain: NAGVMQNPRHLVRRRGQEARLRCSPMKGHSHVYWYRQLPEEGLKFMVYLQKENIIDESGMPKERFSAEFPKEGPSILRIQQVVRGDSAAYFCASSPPLANEQFFGPGTRLTVL.

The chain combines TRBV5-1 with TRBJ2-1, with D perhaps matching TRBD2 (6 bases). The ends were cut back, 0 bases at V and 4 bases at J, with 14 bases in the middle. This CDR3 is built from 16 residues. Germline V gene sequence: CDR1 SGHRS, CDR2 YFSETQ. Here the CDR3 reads CASSLGGGGPYNEQFF. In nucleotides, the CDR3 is TGCGCCAGCAGCTTGGGTGGGGGAGGACCTTACAATGAGCAGTTCTTC.

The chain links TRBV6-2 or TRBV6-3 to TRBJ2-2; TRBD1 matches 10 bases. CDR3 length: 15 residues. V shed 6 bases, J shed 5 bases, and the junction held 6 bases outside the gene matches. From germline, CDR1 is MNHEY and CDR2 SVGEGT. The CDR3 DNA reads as TGTGCCAGCAGCCCCCGGGACAGGGGTACCGGGGAGCTGTTTTTT. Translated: CASSPRDRGTGELFF.

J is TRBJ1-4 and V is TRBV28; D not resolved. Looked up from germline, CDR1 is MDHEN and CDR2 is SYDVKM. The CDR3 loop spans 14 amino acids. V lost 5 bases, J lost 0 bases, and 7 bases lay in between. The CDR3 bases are TGTGCCAGCAGTAAGTGGGCAACTAATGAAAAACTGTTTTTT. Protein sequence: CASSKWATNEKLFF.

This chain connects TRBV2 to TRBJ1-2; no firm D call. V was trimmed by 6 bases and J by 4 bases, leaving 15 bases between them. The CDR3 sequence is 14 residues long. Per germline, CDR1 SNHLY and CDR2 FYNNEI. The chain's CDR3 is CASRTDGEIYGYTF. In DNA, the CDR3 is TGTGCCAGCAGGACCGACGGGGAGATCTATGGCTACACCTTC.

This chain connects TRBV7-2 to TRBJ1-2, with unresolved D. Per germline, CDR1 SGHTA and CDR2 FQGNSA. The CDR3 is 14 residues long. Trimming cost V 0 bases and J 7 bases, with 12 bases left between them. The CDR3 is CASSLAGDNRGYTF. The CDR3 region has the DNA TGTGCCAGCAGCTTAGCAGGCGACAACCGTGGCTACACCTTC.

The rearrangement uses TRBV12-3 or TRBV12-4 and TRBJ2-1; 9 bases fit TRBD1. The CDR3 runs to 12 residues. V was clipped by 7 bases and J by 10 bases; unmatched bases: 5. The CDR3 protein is CASMYRGREQFF. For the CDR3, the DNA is TGTGCCAGCATGTACAGGGGGCGCGAGCAGTTCTTC.

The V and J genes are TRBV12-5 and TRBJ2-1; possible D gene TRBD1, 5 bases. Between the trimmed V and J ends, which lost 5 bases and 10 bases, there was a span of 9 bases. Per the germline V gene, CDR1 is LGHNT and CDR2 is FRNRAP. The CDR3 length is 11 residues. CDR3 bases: TGTGCTAGTGGTCTGGGGCCGGAGCAGTTCTTC. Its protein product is CASGLGPEQFF.

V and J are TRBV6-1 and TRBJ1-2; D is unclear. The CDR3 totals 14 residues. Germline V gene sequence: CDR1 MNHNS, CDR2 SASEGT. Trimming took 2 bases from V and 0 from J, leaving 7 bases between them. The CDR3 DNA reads TGTGCCAGCAGTGAACGGATTGCTAACTATGGCTACACCTTC. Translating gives CASSERIANYGYTF.